One and the same sample provided the 21 T cell receptor beta chains below, sequenced in a study of STAT5B mutations in CD4+ large granular lymphocyte leukemia. The protocol was immunoSEQ multiplex PCR, while the TCRdb copy is restricted to in-frame clones and leaves out a portion. The sample includes roughly 36,000 clones, around 88% of them seen just once. Specimen: CD4+ T cells from blood buffy coats. Receptors were obtained from a human donor in good health.

The DNA for the CDR3 is TGTGCCAGCAGCGCGGAAAGGGGTGGTAATTCACCCCTCCACTTT. This encodes CASSAERGGNSPLHF. The chain joins TRBV7-2 to TRBJ1-6, with D possibly matching TRBD1 (5 bases). Trimming cost V 5 bases and J 6 bases, with 14 bases left between them. The CDR3 covers 15 residues. Germline-derived CDR1 and CDR2 are SGHTA and FQGNSA.

This clone was recorded only once. The chain uses TRBV9 and TRBJ2-2; no firm D call. The CDR3 is 14 amino acids. V lost 0 bases, J lost 3 bases, and 6 bases lay in between. CDR1 is SGDLS and CDR2 is YYNGEE in the germline V gene. The CDR3 loop is CASSVAIYTGELFF. The CDR3 DNA reads TGTGCCAGCAGCGTAGCCATTTACACCGGGGAGCTGTTTTTT. The full variable domain, completed using reference TRBV9 and TRBJ2-2, is DSGVTQTPKHLITATGQRVTLRCSPRSGDLSVYWYQQSLDQGLQFLIQYYNGEERAKGNILERFSAQQFPDLHSELNLSSLELGDSALYFCASSVAIYTGELFFGEGSRLTVL.

The sample holds a few counts of this clone. The chain joins TRBV18 to TRBJ1-5, with 7 positions matching TRBD1. Germline loops: CDR1 KGHSH, CDR2 LQKENI. Trimming took 6 bases from V and 4 from J; bases not matched to a gene: 6. There are 14 residues in the CDR3. CDR3 loop: CASSAGGGNQPQHF. CDR3 bases: TGTGCCAGCTCCGCAGGGGGGGGAAATCAGCCCCAGCATTTT.

The V and J genes are TRBV14 and TRBJ1-1; D remains ambiguous. Germline lookup yields CDR1 SGHDN and CDR2 FVKESK. The CDR3 covers 13 residues. V was pared by 0 bases and J by 2 bases, with 4 bases between. In nucleotides, the CDR3 is TGTGCCAGCAGCCAAGATATAAACACTGAAGCTTTCTTT. This translates into CASSQDINTEAFF.

The genes are TRBV7-2 and TRBJ2-1; tentatively, D is TRBD2 (5 bases). The CDR3 loop spans 12 amino acids. Trimming stripped 1 base from V and 15 bases from J, with 13 bases between. Germline CDR1 is SGHTA and CDR2 is FQGNSA. The CDR3 here is CASSLDTRVGFF. CDR3 nucleotides: TGTGCCAGCAGCTTAGACACTAGAGTTGGGTTCTTC.

The sample holds a few counts of this clone. The chain links TRBV19 to TRBJ2-2, with D uncertain. CDR3 length: 15 amino acids. Between the trimmed V and J ends, which lost 7 bases and 4 bases, there was a span of 16 bases. CDR1 LNHDA and CDR2 SQIVND come from the germline V gene (reference sequence). The CDR3 is CASKTGDRTTGELFF. The CDR3 DNA reads as TGTGCCAGTAAGACTGGCGATAGAACCACCGGGGAGCTGTTTTTT. Combining the CDR3 with reference TRBV19 and TRBJ2-2 gives the whole variable domain DGGITQSPKYLFRKEGQNVTLSCEQNLNHDAMYWYRQDPGQGLRLIYYSQIVNDFQKGDIAEGYSVSREKKESFPLTVTSAQKNPTAFYLCASKTGDRTTGELFFGEGSRLTVL.

The V gene is TRBV7-9, the J gene TRBJ2-7; 9 nucleotides agree with TRBD1. Germline V gives CDR1 SEHNR, CDR2 FQNEAQ (reference sequence). V shed 4 bases and J 4 bases; nucleotides not matched to a gene: 5. This CDR3 is built from 14 residues. The CDR3: CASSYRGQSYEQYF. The CDR3 bases are TGTGCCAGCAGCTACAGGGGGCAGAGTTACGAGCAGTACTTC.

The chain has TRBV6-5 and TRBJ1-5; no clear D. Germline loops: CDR1 MNHEY, CDR2 SVGAGI. The length of the CDR3 is 13 residues. The germline V and J ends were trimmed by 7 bases and 0 bases, with 7 bases remaining between them. CDR3 DNA sequence: TGTGCCAGCACAGATTTTAGCAATCAGCCCCAGCATTTT. Translated, it gives CASTDFSNQPQHF.

The CDR3 nucleotides are TGTGCCAGCAGTTTATATCCCGACAGAAACTATGGCTACACCTTC. Translation gives CASSLYPDRNYGYTF. The J gene is TRBJ1-2, the V gene TRBV27; tentative D call: TRBD1 (5 bases). The V end lost 1 base, the J end lost 2 bases, and 11 bases lay between the germline ends. The CDR3 has 15 residues. In germline, CDR1 is MNHEY, CDR2 SMNVEV (reference sequence).

This CDR3 reads CASSPGAVAGSPTSPTDTQYF. CDR3 bases: TGCGCCAGCAGCCCTGGTGCAGTAGCGGGGAGTCCCACGTCCCCCACAGATACGCAGTATTTT. V usage is TRBV5-1 and J usage is TRBJ2-3; 8 nucleotides agree with TRBD2. V shed 4 bases and J 2 bases; nucleotides not matched to a gene: 24. This CDR3 comprises 21 residues. Germline V lookup: CDR1 SGHRS, CDR2 YFSETQ.

The CDR3 DNA sequence: TGTGCCAGCAGACAAACAGGGACCATGAACACTGAAGCTTTCTTT. Protein product: CASRQTGTMNTEAFF. The chain uses TRBV7-2 and TRBJ1-1; tentatively, D is TRBD1 (6 bases). The V end was cut by 6 bases, the J end by 0 bases, with 14 bases between. Germline assignment: CDR1 SGHTA and CDR2 FQGNSA. The CDR3 loop spans 15 amino acids. Drawing the rest from reference TRBV7-2 and TRBJ1-1, the complete variable domain is GAGVSQSPSNKVTEKGKDVELRCDPISGHTALYWYRQSLGQGLEFLIYFQGNSAPDKSGLPSDRFSAERTGGSVSTLTIQRTQQEDSAVYLCASRQTGTMNTEAFFGQGTRLTVV.

CDR3 coding DNA: TGCGCCAGCAGCTTGCCCTCTAGCGGGGTTTCGAGCGGGCGGTTGGAGACCCAGTACTTC. It is translated as CASSLPSSGVSSGRLETQYF. The V gene is TRBV5-1, the J gene TRBJ2-5, with 9 bases identical to TRBD2. V lost 1 base and J lost 5; bases outside the gene matches: 21. The CDR3 has 20 amino acids. The germline gives CDR1 SGHRS, CDR2 YFSETQ.

The rearrangement joins TRBV9 to TRBJ2-5; 7 positions agree with TRBD2. The CDR3 contains 14 residues. Germline V gives CDR1 SGDLS, CDR2 YYNGEE. V trimming: 0 bases; J trimming: 4 bases; junction bases outside the gene matches: 3. The CDR3 reads CASSVGGGGETQYF. The CDR3 bases are TGTGCCAGCAGCGTAGGGGGGGGAGGAGAGACCCAGTACTTC.

The chain recombines TRBV5-1 with TRBJ2-1; D ambiguous. This CDR3 contains 13 residues. The germline gives CDR1 SGHRS, CDR2 YFSETQ. The V end lost 4 bases, the J end lost 9 bases, and 14 bases lay between the germline ends. CDR3: CASSLVERGEQFF. Here the CDR3 DNA reads TGCGCCAGCAGCCTGGTGGAGCGAGGTGAGCAGTTCTTC.

CDR3 loop: CASREQGETQYF. The CDR3 DNA reads TGCGCCAGCAGGGAACAGGGAGAGACCCAGTACTTC. The V call is TRBV5-1, the J call TRBJ2-5; TRBD1 is a possible D gene (6 bases). Germline V lookup: CDR1 SGHRS, CDR2 YFSETQ. V lost 5 bases and J 4 bases, leaving 9 bases between the germline ends. The CDR3 is 12 residues long.

The rearrangement links TRBV5-1 to TRBJ1-5; D uncertain. The germline V and J ends were trimmed by 0 bases and 4 bases, with 5 bases remaining between them. Looked up from germline, CDR1 is SGHRS and CDR2 is YFSETQ. This CDR3 contains 13 residues. The CDR3 DNA reads TGCGCCAGCAGCTTGGGCGAGAATCAGCCCCAGCATTTT. It is translated as CASSLGENQPQHF.

V usage is TRBV27 and J usage is TRBJ2-5; TRBD2 matches at 11 bases. Germline V gene lookup returns CDR1 MNHEY and CDR2 SMNVEV (reference sequence). The CDR3 consists of 16 residues. V dropped 10 bases and J dropped 7; count of bases not matched to a gene: 17. CDR3 loop: CATLSPTSGARGTQYF. The CDR3 coding sequence is TGTGCCACCCTCTCCCCGACTAGCGGGGCCAGGGGGACCCAGTACTTC.

CDR3: CASRRDLNSPLHF. The DNA for the CDR3 is TGTGCCAGCCGGCGGGACCTTAATTCACCCCTCCACTTT. V gene TRBV27 combines with J gene TRBJ1-6; D is perhaps TRBD1 (5 bases). The germline V gene encodes CDR1 MNHEY and CDR2 SMNVEV (reference sequence). Trimming shortened V by 8 bases and J by 6 bases, and 11 bases separated the two germline ends. CDR3 length equals 13 residues.

CDR3 loop: CASSISGTGDYGYTF. CDR3 DNA sequence: TGTGCCAGCAGTATCTCCGGGACAGGCGACTATGGCTACACCTTC. V and J are TRBV6-4 and TRBJ1-2, with 8 bases identical to TRBD1. Germline V CDR1 and CDR2: MRHNA, SNTAGT. Germline trimming cut 5 bases from V and 3 bases from J; bases unmatched to any gene: 8. The CDR3 contains 15 residues.

The J gene is TRBJ2-5, the V gene TRBV9; D is perhaps TRBD2 (7 bases). There are 14 residues in the CDR3. Germline assignment: CDR1 SGDLS and CDR2 YYNGEE. V shed 3 bases and J shed 7 bases, with 16 bases lying between them. CDR3 residues: CASSAGGPVGTQYF. CDR3 DNA sequence: TGTGCCAGCAGCGCCGGGGGGCCGGTCGGGACCCAGTACTTC.

This sequence joins TRBV5-6 and TRBJ2-1, with unresolved D. The CDR3 contains 15 residues. From germline, CDR1 is SGHDT and CDR2 YYEEEE. Trimming pared 4 bases from V and 8 bases from J, leaving 19 bases between. The DNA of the CDR3 is TGTGCCAGCAGCCCCAATTCCCCTAGGGTCGATGAGCAGTTCTTC. Protein product: CASSPNSPRVDEQFF.